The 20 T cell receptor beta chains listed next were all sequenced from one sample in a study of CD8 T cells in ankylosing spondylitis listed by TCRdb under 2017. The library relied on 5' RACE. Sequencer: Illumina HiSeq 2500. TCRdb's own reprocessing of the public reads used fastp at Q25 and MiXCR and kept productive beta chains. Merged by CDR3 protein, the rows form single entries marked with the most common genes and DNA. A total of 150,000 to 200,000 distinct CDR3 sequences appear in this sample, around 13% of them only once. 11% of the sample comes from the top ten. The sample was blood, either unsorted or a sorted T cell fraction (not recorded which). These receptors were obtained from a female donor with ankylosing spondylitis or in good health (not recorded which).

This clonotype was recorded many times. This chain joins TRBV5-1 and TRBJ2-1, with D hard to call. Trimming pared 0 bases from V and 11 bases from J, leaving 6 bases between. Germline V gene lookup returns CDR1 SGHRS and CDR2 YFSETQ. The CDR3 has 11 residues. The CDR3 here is CASSLDIQQFF. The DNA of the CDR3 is TGCGCCAGCAGCTTGGACATTCAGCAGTTCTTC.

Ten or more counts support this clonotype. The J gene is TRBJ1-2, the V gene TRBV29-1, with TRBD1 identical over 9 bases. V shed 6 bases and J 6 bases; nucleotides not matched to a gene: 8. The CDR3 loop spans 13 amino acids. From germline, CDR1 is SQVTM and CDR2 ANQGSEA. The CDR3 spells CSVDRDRVHGYTF. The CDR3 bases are TGCAGCGTCGACCGGGACAGGGTCCATGGCTACACCTTC.

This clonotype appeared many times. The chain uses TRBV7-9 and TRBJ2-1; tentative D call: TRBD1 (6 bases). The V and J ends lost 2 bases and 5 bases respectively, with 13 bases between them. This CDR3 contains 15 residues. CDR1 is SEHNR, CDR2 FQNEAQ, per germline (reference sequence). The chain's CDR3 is CASSLNRVGDNEQFF. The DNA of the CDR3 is TGTGCCAGCAGCTTAAACAGGGTTGGGGACAATGAGCAGTTCTTC.

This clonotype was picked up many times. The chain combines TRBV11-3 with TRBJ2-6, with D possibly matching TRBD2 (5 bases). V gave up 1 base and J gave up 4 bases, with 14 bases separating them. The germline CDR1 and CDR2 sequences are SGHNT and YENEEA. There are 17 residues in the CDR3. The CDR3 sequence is CASSLGPVPGGANVLTF. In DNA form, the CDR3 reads TGTGCCAGCAGCTTAGGTCCGGTACCGGGGGGGGCCAACGTCCTGACTTTC.

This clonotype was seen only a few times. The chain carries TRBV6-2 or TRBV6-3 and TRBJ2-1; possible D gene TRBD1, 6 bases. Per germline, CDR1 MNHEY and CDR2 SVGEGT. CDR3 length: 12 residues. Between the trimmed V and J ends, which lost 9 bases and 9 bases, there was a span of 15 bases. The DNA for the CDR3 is TGTGCCAGTAAGGAAACAGGGCGTGAGCAGTTCTTC. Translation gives CASKETGREQFF.

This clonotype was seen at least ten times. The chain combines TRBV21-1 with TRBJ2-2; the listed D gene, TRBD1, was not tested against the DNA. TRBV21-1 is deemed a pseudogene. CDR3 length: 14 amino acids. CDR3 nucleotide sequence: TGTGCCAGCAGAGGGGACGCAAACACCGGGGAGCTGTTTTTT. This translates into CASRGDANTGELFF.

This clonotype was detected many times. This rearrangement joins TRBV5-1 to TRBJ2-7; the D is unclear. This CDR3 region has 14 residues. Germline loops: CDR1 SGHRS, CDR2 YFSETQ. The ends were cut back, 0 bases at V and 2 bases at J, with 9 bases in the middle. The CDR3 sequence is CASSLGQVTYEQYF. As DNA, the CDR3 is TGCGCCAGCAGCTTGGGTCAGGTCACCTACGAGCAGTACTTC.

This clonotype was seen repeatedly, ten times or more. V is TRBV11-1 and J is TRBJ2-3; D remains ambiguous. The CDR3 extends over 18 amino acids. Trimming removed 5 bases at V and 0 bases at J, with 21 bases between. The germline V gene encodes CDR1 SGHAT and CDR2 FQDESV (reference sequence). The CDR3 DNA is TGTGCCAGCAGCCGAGAACGGGTCCTCACCACTAGCACAGATACGCAGTATTTT. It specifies CASSRERVLTTSTDTQYF. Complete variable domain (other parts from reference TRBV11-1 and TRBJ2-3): EAEVAQSPRYKITEKSQAVAFWCDPISGHATLYWYRQILGQGPELLVQFQDESVVDDSQLPKDRFSAERLKGVDSTLKIQPAELGDSAMYLCASSRERVLTTSTDTQYFGPGTRLTVL.

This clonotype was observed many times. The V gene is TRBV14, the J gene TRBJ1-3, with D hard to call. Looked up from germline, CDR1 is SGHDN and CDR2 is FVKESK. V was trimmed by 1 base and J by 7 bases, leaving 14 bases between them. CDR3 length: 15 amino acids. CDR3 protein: CASSQVSGKRNTIYF. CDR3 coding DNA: TGTGCCAGCAGCCAAGTTTCAGGCAAAAGGAACACCATATATTTT.

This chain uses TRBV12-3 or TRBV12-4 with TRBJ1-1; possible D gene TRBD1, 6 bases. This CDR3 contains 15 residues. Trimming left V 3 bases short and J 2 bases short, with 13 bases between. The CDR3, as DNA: TGTGCCAGCAGTTTTCGGGGGGCGGGTAACACTGAAGCTTTCTTT. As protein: CASSFRGAGNTEAFF.

The CDR3 DNA reads as TGTGCCAGCAGCGCGCGGGGGCAACTTTACGAGCAGTACTTC. It is translated as CASSARGQLYEQYF. J is TRBJ2-7 and V is TRBV13; D is possibly TRBD2 (7 bases). In germline, CDR1 is PRHDT, CDR2 FYEKMQ (reference sequence). This CDR3 is 14 amino acids long. V shed 5 bases and J shed 4 bases, with 15 bases lying between them. The complete variable domain, with remaining parts taken from reference TRBV13 and TRBJ2-7, reads AAGVIQSPRHLIKEKRETATLKCYPIPRHDTVYWYQQGPGQDPQFLISFYEKMQSDKGSIPDRFSAQQFSDYHSELNMSSLELGDSALYFCASSARGQLYEQYFGPGTRLTVT.

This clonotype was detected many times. The CDR3 bases are TGCAGCGTTGGGGCGGGAGGGGCCCCGGGCTATGGCTACACCTTC. This gives the protein CSVGAGGAPGYGYTF. The J gene is TRBJ1-2, the V gene TRBV29-1; D may be TRBD1 (5 bases). Germline CDR1 is SQVTM and CDR2 is ANQGSEA. Trimming pared 4 bases from V and 4 bases from J, leaving 19 bases between. The CDR3 extends over 15 amino acids.

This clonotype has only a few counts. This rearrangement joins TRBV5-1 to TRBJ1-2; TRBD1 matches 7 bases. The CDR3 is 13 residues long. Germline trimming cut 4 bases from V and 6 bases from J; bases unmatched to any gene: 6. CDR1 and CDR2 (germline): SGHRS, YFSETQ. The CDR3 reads CASSTTGVDGYTF. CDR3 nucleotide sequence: TGCGCCAGCAGCACCACAGGGGTGGATGGCTACACCTTC.

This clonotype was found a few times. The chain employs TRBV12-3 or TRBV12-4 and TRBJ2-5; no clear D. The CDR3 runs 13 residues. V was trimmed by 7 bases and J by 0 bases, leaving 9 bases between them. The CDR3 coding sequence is TGTGCCAGCACCCAGACCAACCAAGAGACCCAGTACTTC. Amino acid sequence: CASTQTNQETQYF.

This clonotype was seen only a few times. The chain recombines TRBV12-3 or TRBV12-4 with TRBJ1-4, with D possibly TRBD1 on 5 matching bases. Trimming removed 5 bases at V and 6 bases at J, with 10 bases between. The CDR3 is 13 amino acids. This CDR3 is CASSRQFDEKLFF. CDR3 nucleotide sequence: TGTGCCAGCAGTCGACAGTTTGATGAAAAACTGTTTTTT.

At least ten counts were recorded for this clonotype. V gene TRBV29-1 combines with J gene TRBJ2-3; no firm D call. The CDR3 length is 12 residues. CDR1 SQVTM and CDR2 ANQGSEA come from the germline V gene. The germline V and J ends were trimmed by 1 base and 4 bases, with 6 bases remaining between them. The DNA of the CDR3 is TGCAGCGTTGAAGCCGGATCAGATACGCAGTATTTT. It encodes CSVEAGSDTQYF.

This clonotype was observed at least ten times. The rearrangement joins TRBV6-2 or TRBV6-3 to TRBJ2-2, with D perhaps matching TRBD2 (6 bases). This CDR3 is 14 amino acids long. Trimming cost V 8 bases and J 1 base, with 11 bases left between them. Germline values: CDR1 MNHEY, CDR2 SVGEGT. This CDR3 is CASGRTKNTGELFF. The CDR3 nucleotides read TGTGCCAGCGGGAGGACTAAGAACACCGGGGAGCTGTTTTTT.

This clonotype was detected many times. The CDR3, as DNA: TGCAGTGCTAGACCTAGGGCAGGGTTGGGCACTGAAGCTTTCTTT. This sequence encodes CSARPRAGLGTEAFF. The J gene is TRBJ1-1, the V gene TRBV20-1; D is perhaps TRBD1 (5 bases). The germline V gene encodes CDR1 DFQATT and CDR2 SNEGSKA (reference sequence). This CDR3 is built from 15 residues. The germline V and J ends were trimmed by 2 bases and 4 bases, with 17 bases remaining between them.

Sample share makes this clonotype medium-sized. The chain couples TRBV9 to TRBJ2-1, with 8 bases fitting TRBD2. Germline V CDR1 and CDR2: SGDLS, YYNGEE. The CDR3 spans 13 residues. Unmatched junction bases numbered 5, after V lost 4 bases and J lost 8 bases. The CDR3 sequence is CASSPRTSYEQFF. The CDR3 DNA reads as TGTGCCAGCAGCCCACGGACTAGCTATGAGCAGTTCTTC.

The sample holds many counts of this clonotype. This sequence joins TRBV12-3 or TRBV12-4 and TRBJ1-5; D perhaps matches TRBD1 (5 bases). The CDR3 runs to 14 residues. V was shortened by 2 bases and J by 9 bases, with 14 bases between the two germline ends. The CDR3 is CASSLTGAMRPQHF. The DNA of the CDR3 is TGTGCCAGCAGTTTAACAGGAGCAATGCGGCCCCAGCATTTT.